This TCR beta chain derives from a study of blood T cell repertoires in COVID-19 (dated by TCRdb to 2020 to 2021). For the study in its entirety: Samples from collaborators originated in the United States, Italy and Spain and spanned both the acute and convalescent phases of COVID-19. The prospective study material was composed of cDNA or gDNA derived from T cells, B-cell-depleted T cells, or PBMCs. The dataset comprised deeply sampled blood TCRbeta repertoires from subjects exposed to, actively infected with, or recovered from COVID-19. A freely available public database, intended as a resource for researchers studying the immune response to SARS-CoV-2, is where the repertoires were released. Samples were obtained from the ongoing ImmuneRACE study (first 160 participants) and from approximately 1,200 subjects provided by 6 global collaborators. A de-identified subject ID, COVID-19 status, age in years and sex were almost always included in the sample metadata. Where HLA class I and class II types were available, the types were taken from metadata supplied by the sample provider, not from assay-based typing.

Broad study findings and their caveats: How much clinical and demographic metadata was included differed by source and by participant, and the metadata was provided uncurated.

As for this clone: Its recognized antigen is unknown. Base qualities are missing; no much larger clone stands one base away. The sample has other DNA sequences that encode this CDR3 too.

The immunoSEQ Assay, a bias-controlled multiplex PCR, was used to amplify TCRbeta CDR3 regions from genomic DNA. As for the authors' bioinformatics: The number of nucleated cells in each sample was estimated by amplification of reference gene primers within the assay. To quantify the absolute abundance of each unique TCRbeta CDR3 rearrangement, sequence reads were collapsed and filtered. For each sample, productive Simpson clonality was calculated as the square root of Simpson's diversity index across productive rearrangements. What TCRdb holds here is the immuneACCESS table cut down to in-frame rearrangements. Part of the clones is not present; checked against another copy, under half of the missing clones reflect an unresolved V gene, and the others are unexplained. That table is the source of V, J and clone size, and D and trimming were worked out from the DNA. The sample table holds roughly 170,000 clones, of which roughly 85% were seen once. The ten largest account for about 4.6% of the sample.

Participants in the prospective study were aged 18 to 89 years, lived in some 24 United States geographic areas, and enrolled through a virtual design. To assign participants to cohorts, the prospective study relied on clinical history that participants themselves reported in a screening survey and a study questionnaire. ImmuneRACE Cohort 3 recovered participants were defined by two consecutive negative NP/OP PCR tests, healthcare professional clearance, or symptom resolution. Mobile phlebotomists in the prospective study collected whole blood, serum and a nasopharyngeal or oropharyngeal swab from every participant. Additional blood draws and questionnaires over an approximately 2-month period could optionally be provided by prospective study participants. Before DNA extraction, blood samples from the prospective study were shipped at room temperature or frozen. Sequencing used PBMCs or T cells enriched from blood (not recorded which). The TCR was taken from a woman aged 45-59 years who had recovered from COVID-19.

The DNA sequence is given as TGTGCCAGTAGTACCCCGGGAGGGAATCAGCCCCAGCATTTT. Protein translation: CASSTPGGNQPQHF. The V gene is TRBV19 and the J gene is TRBJ1-5, with the D gene too uncertain to name. CDR1 and CDR2 are read off the germline V gene (reference sequence) as LNHDA and SQIVND. Trimming at the junction amounts to 4 bases on V and 4 bases on J, and the germline ends lie 11 bases apart. There are 14 amino acids in the CDR3, from cysteine to phenylalanine inclusive. Only the CDR3 part of the read is kept: 42 bases, read in frame from the first base.